These 22 T cell receptor beta chains share one sample of origin, sequenced in a study of CD8+CD57+ T cells in acquired aplastic anemia (dated by TCRdb to about 2018). Sequencing took place on an Illumina HiSeq 2000. TCR beta VDJ combination and CDR3 sequence profiling used genomic DNA as the template. TCRdb reprocessing: public reads trimmed at Q25 with fastp, clones called with MiXCR, in-frame beta chains kept. Rows are combined by CDR3 protein, so each entry shows the most common genes and DNA. Present in this sample are 180,000 or so distinct CDR3 sequences, 63% of which were seen just once. Roughly 42% of the sample is taken by the ten largest. Flow cytometry had shown CD8+CD57+ cell expansion in the patients selected for sequencing. The sample taken for sequencing was sorted CD4+, CD8+, or CD8+CD57+ T cells (not recorded which) from PBMCs. The receptors stem from a human donor with aplastic anemia.

To note about this clonotype: A junction boundary mismatches the germline segment, possibly from a read error. The rearrangement links TRBV7-6 to TRBJ1-1; 7 nucleotides align to TRBD1. The germline V gene has CDR1 SGHVS and CDR2 FNYEAQ. The CDR3 totals 13 residues. CDR3 sequence reads: CASSPDRDTEAFF. As DNA, the CDR3 is TGCGCCAGCAGCCCAGACAGGGACACTGAAGCTTTCTTT. The full variable domain, with the rest looked up from reference TRBV7-6 and TRBJ1-1, is GAGVSQSPRYKVTKRGQDVALRCDPISGHVSLYWYRQALGQGPEFLTYFNYEAQQDKSGLPNDRFSAERPEGSISTLTIQRTEQRDSAMYRCASSPDRDTEAFFGQGTRLTVV.

The chain uses TRBV14 and TRBJ1-2; D unclear. The CDR3 sequence is 13 residues long. Trimming left V 4 bases short and J 6 bases short, with 12 bases between. Germline CDR1 is SGHDN and CDR2 is FVKESK. This CDR3 reads CASSRTAADGYTF. For the CDR3, the DNA is TGTGCCAGCAGCCGGACCGCAGCGGATGGCTACACCTTC.

The CDR3 loop reads CASSLGQGYSYEQYF. In nucleotides, the CDR3 is TGTGCCAGCAGTCTCGGACAGGGGTACTCCTACGAGCAGTACTTC. The chain recombines TRBV12-3 or TRBV12-4 with TRBJ2-7; TRBD1 matches 9 bases. V lost 5 bases and J lost 0; bases outside the gene matches: 5. The CDR3 length is 15 residues.

This clonotype was counted once. The V call is TRBV20-1, the J call TRBJ2-7; tentatively, D is TRBD2 (5 bases). The CDR3 covers 14 residues. The germline V gene encodes CDR1 DFQATT and CDR2 SNEGSKA (reference sequence). V lost 5 bases to trimming and J lost 8 bases, with 22 bases between them. CDR3 loop: CSAGELRSRSQQYF. As DNA, the CDR3 is TGCAGTGCTGGGGAGTTGAGGAGCCGCTCCCAGCAGTACTTC.

V gene TRBV29-1 combines with J gene TRBJ1-1; a possible D gene is TRBD1 (6 bases). V was pared by 3 bases and J by 3 bases, with 14 bases between. Germline lookup yields CDR1 SQVTM and CDR2 ANQGSEA. CDR3 length: 14 amino acids. In DNA form, the CDR3 reads TGCAGCGTTGATCCCCAGGGGAAGGACACTGAAGCTTTCTTT. Protein sequence: CSVDPQGKDTEAFF.

The chain links TRBV19 to TRBJ1-3, with no clear D. From germline, CDR1 is LNHDA and CDR2 SQIVND (reference sequence). The V end was cut by 10 bases, the J end by 0 bases, with 13 bases between. The CDR3 runs 14 residues. CDR3 nucleotide sequence: TGTGCCACACTGGGCGATCGCTCTGGAAACACCATATATTTT. It specifies CATLGDRSGNTIYF.

This clonotype was observed once. This rearrangement joins TRBV6-1 to TRBJ1-2, with a weak D call TRBD1 (5 bases). V was clipped by 4 bases and J by 9 bases, with 21 bases between them. The CDR3 length is 15 residues. Germline V gives CDR1 MNHNS, CDR2 SASEGT. DNA for the CDR3: TGTGCCAGCAGTGGGGGGGAAGGACTGCTATGGAGCTACACCTTC. This gives the protein CASSGGEGLLWSYTF.

The chain has TRBV9 and TRBJ2-7; D remains ambiguous. Trimming pared 3 bases from V and 6 bases from J, leaving 13 bases between. Germline V CDR1 and CDR2: SGDLS, YYNGEE. This CDR3 has 13 residues. DNA of the CDR3: TGTGCCAGCAGCGGGACGGTGGGAACCGAGCAGTACTTC. Translating gives CASSGTVGTEQYF.

This chain joins TRBV19 and TRBJ1-5; perhaps TRBD1 as D (6 bases). The V gene lost 5 bases and the J gene lost 6 bases, with 14 bases spanning the gap. The CDR3 length is 14 residues. Germline assignment: CDR1 LNHDA and CDR2 SQIVND (reference sequence). CDR3 in DNA: TGTGCCAGTAGTCCAAGACAGGCCCGTCAGCCCCAGCATTTT. Translated: CASSPRQARQPQHF.

CDR3 in amino acids: CASSRPSKTGELFF. The CDR3 DNA reads TGTGCCAGCAGTAGACCTTCTAAAACCGGGGAGCTGTTTTTT. The chain has TRBV9 and TRBJ2-2; D unresolved. The germline gives CDR1 SGDLS, CDR2 YYNGEE. This CDR3 spans 14 amino acids. V shed 5 bases and J shed 5 bases, with 13 bases lying between them.

As to this clonotype: An end of the junction does not agree with germline; a read error may underlie this. This chain joins TRBV5-4 and TRBJ2-1, with D unresolved. The length of the CDR3 is 13 residues. Germline CDR1 is SGHNT and CDR2 is YYREEE (reference sequence). The CDR3 spells CASSLPQPNEQLF. CDR3 DNA: TGTGCCAGCAGCTTACCACAACCCAATGAGCAGCTCTTC.

This clonotype has a handful of counts. The V call is TRBV27, the J call TRBJ2-7, with D tentatively TRBD2 (7 bases). The CDR3 contains 14 residues. V lost 1 base and J 5 bases, leaving 12 bases between the germline ends. Germline CDR1 MNHEY, CDR2 SMNVEV (reference sequence). CDR3 in amino acids: CASSLWQGRDEQYF. Here the CDR3 DNA reads TGTGCCAGCAGTTTATGGCAGGGGAGGGACGAGCAGTACTTC.

The rearrangement joins TRBV10-1 to TRBJ1-1, with TRBD1 matching over 8 bases. Per germline, CDR1 WNHNN and CDR2 SYGVQD (reference sequence). Germline trimming cut 0 bases from V and 2 bases from J; bases unmatched to any gene: 5. The length of the CDR3 is 16 residues. DNA for the CDR3: TGCGCCAGCAGTGAGTCTGGACAGGGAGCTAACACTGAAGCTTTCTTT. It translates to CASSESGQGANTEAFF.

This clonotype has a count of ten or more. The V gene is TRBV19, the J gene TRBJ2-7; tentatively, D is TRBD1 or TRBD2 (6 bases each). V dropped 4 bases and J dropped 4 bases, with 11 bases sitting between them. CDR3 length equals 13 residues. Per germline, CDR1 LNHDA and CDR2 SQIVND (reference sequence). The CDR3 spells CASSTGAGYEQYF. The CDR3 bases are TGTGCCAGTAGTACGGGGGCAGGATACGAGCAGTACTTC.

V usage is TRBV10-3 and J usage is TRBJ2-3, with D possibly TRBD1 on 5 matching bases. CDR1 and CDR2 (germline): ENHRY, SYGVKD. Trimming shortened V by 10 bases and J by 2 bases, and 13 bases separated the two germline ends. The CDR3 has 13 amino acids. The CDR3 region is CARGLGPTDTQYF. The CDR3 region has the DNA TGTGCCAGGGGCCTAGGACCCACAGATACGCAGTATTTT.

This clonotype was detected ten times or more. The rearrangement joins TRBV5-1 to TRBJ1-1; no reliable D call. Germline lookup yields CDR1 SGHRS and CDR2 YFSETQ. The V end lost 1 base, the J end lost 2 bases, and 12 bases lay between the germline ends. This CDR3 region has 15 residues. Written as DNA, the CDR3 is TGCGCCAGCAGCTTGTCCTCCGCCCTAAACACTGAAGCTTTCTTT. Translated, it gives CASSLSSALNTEAFF.

This chain uses TRBV7-2 with TRBJ1-2, with D possibly matching TRBD1 (5 bases). CDR1 is SGHTA, CDR2 FQGNSA, per germline. V shed 6 bases and J shed 8 bases, with 13 bases lying between them. CDR3 length: 12 residues. DNA for the CDR3: TGTGCCAGCAGAGCCCAGGGTGAGGGCTACACCTTC. Translation: CASRAQGEGYTF. The entire variable domain, with the rest obtained from reference TRBV7-2 and TRBJ1-2, is as follows: GAGVSQSPSNKVTEKGKDVELRCDPISGHTALYWYRQSLGQGLEFLIYFQGNSAPDKSGLPSDRFSAERTGGSVSTLTIQRTQQEDSAVYLCASRAQGEGYTFGSGTRLTVV.

The gene calls are TRBV7-7 and TRBJ2-7, with TRBD1 matching over 8 bases. CDR3 length: 13 amino acids. Germline V gene lookup returns CDR1 SSHAT and CDR2 FNYEAQ (reference sequence). CDR3 region: CASGTGTGSEQYF. The CDR3 DNA sequence: TGTGCTAGCGGCACCGGGACAGGCAGTGAGCAGTACTTC. The variable domain in full, completed from reference TRBV7-7 and TRBJ2-7, reads GAGVSQSPRYKVTKRGQDVTLRCDPISSHATLYWYQQALGQGPEFLTYFNYEAQPDKSGLPSDRFSAERPEGSISTLTIQRTEQRDSAMYRCASGTGTGSEQYFGPGTRLTVT.

The sample holds many counts of this clonotype. The chain carries TRBV4-1 and TRBJ2-7, with 10 bases lining up with TRBD2. V lost 4 bases and J lost 3; bases outside the gene matches: 0. The CDR3 totals 13 residues. CDR1 and CDR2 (germline): MGHRA, YSYEKL. CDR3 protein: CASSPSGGYEQYF. For the CDR3, the DNA is TGCGCCAGCAGCCCTAGCGGGGGCTACGAGCAGTACTTC.

This clonotype appeared a single time. The J gene is TRBJ1-5, the V gene TRBV20-1; TRBD1 aligns across 8 bases. CDR3 size: 14 residues. The V and J ends lost 3 bases and 1 base, in that order; junction bases with no gene match: 2. Germline CDR1 is DFQATT and CDR2 is SNEGSKA (reference sequence). The CDR3 nucleotides read TGCAGTGCTAGCAGGGGGCTAAGCAATCAGCCCCAGCATTTT. Its translation is CSASRGLSNQPQHF.

Here the CDR3 reads CASSVDSRGGQPQHF. CDR3 nucleotides: TGCGCCAGCAGTGTCGACAGTCGCGGGGGTCAGCCCCAGCATTTT. The chain recombines TRBV10-2 with TRBJ1-5; tentatively, D is TRBD1 (5 bases). The CDR3 loop spans 15 amino acids. V shed 4 bases and J shed 6 bases, with 16 bases lying between them. Germline CDR1 WSHSY, CDR2 SAAADI.

This clonotype was counted ten times or more. The rearrangement uses TRBV7-9 and TRBJ2-2; D is perhaps TRBD1 (7 bases). CDR1 and CDR2 (germline): SEHNR, FQNEAQ (reference sequence). The CDR3 extends over 16 amino acids. V shed 5 bases and J shed 2 bases, with 15 bases lying between them. CDR3 sequence (DNA): TGTGCCAGCAGCCAGGCGGGACAGCCTAACACCGGGGAGCTGTTTTTT. As protein: CASSQAGQPNTGELFF.